This entry lists 10 T cell receptor beta chains sequenced from one sample in a study of CD4 T cells in relation to SARS-CoV-2 and coronaviruses (dated by TCRdb to 2020 to 2023). To prepare the library, the immunoSEQ multiplex PCR assay was applied. Drawn from immuneACCESS, this table holds only the in-frame rearrangements with V and J called that TCRdb kept. Clones are partly lost; checked studies trace under half to an unresolved V gene and leave the rest unexplained. This sample gives tens of thousands of clones in total; about 80% of them show up just once. Jointly, the top ten make up around 1.3% of the sample. Their cognate antigens are unknown. Specimen: naive CD4+ T cells from PBMCs, cultured in vitro. Taken with the paper, the label for cell subset or site translates to: naive CD4+ T cells isolated by negative enrichment. The receptors derive from an adult with COVID-19.

The rearrangement joins TRBV5-6 to TRBJ2-5, with 11 bases aligning to TRBD2. This CDR3 is 15 amino acids long. Trimming cost V 2 bases and J 4 bases; bases outside gene matches: 4. Germline loops: CDR1 SGHDT, CDR2 YYEEEE. CDR3 sequence: CASSFTSGSGETQYF. CDR3 nucleotides: TGTGCCAGCAGCTTTACTAGCGGGAGTGGAGAGACCCAGTACTTC.

The chain joins TRBV28 to TRBJ1-1; D is unclear. V lost 7 bases, J lost 3 bases, and 12 bases lay in between. This CDR3 region has 13 residues. The germline V gene has CDR1 MDHEN and CDR2 SYDVKM. This chain's CDR3 is CASTPSYHTEAFF. Written as DNA, the CDR3 is TGTGCCAGCACTCCTTCTTACCACACTGAAGCTTTCTTT.

This rearrangement joins TRBV5-4 to TRBJ2-5; no clear D gene. The length of the CDR3 is 11 residues. V was cut by 0 bases and J by 5 bases, with 2 bases left in between. The germline gives CDR1 SGHNT, CDR2 YYREEE (reference sequence). Here the CDR3 reads CASSLAETQYF. The CDR3 coding sequence is TGTGCCAGCAGCTTGGCGGAGACCCAGTACTTC.

The genes are TRBV2 and TRBJ1-1, with a tentative D call TRBD1 (5 bases). CDR3 length: 14 residues. V was trimmed by 5 bases and J by 4 bases, leaving 14 bases between them. Per the germline V gene, CDR1 is SNHLY and CDR2 is FYNNEI. CDR3 in amino acids: CASSRQGGPTEAFF. CDR3 sequence (DNA): TGTGCCAGCAGTAGGCAGGGCGGTCCCACTGAAGCTTTCTTT. The complete variable domain, with remaining parts taken from reference TRBV2 and TRBJ1-1, reads EPEVTQTPSHQVTQMGQEVILRCVPISNHLYFYWYRQILGQKVEFLVSFYNNEISEKSEIFDDQFSVERPDGSNFTLKIRSTKLEDSAMYFCASSRQGGPTEAFFGQGTRLTVV.

The gene calls are TRBV4-1 and TRBJ1-3; unclear D gene. Germline CDR1 is MGHRA and CDR2 is YSYEKL. V was shortened by 5 bases and J by 2 bases, with 4 bases between the two germline ends. The CDR3 is 12 residues long. The CDR3 bases are TGCGCCAGCAGCGTTCCTGGAAACACCATATATTTT. Translating gives CASSVPGNTIYF.

The genes are TRBV6-1 and TRBJ2-1; TRBD2 agrees at 12 bases. V was pared by 4 bases and J by 4 bases, with 8 bases of the junction left unmatched. Germline values: CDR1 MNHNS, CDR2 SASEGT. The CDR3 covers 17 residues. Written as DNA, the CDR3 is TGTGCCAGCAGTGGGTATCCGGGACTAGCGGGTTACAATGAGCAGTTCTTC. Translating gives CASSGYPGLAGYNEQFF.

The rearrangement uses TRBV10-3 and TRBJ1-2; TRBD1 is a possible D gene (5 bases). Germline V gene data show CDR1 as ENHRY and CDR2 as SYGVKD. This CDR3 comprises 15 residues. V was pared by 0 bases and J by 4 bases, with 12 bases between. The DNA for the CDR3 is TGTGCCATCAGTGAGTCGGGGGTCGGGGTCTATGGCTACACCTTC. It is translated as CAISESGVGVYGYTF.

The rearrangement joins TRBV11-1 to TRBJ2-1; no clear D gene. The CDR3 covers 12 residues. Trimming pared 4 bases from V and 6 bases from J, leaving 7 bases between. Germline loops: CDR1 SGHAT, CDR2 FQDESV (reference sequence). CDR3 nucleotides: TGTGCCAGCAGCTACCTAGGCAATGAGCAGTTCTTC. Protein sequence: CASSYLGNEQFF.

This sequence joins TRBV5-1 and TRBJ2-3; D might be TRBD1 or TRBD2, each matching 5 bases. CDR1 and CDR2 (germline): SGHRS, YFSETQ. The ends were cut back, 0 bases at V and 4 bases at J, with 9 bases in the middle. CDR3 length: 14 amino acids. The CDR3 DNA reads TGCGCCAGCAGCTTGGGGGACGACTCAGATACGCAGTATTTT. Residues: CASSLGDDSDTQYF.

The rearrangement joins TRBV5-1 to TRBJ2-7; 10 bases map to TRBD1. Germline trimming cut 1 base from V and 5 bases from J; bases unmatched to any gene: 6. Germline V gives CDR1 SGHRS, CDR2 YFSETQ. The CDR3 has 15 residues. The CDR3 loop reads CASSLSVGTGDEQYF. In DNA form, the CDR3 reads TGCGCCAGCAGCTTGTCAGTCGGGACAGGGGACGAGCAGTACTTC. The whole variable domain, filled in from reference TRBV5-1 and TRBJ2-7, reads KAGVTQTPRYLIKTRGQQVTLSCSPISGHRSVSWYQQTPGQGLQFLFEYFSETQRNKGNFPGRFSGRQFSNSRSEMNVSTLELGDSALYLCASSLSVGTGDEQYFGPGTRLTVT.